One sample yielded the 32 T cell receptor beta chains listed below, sequenced in a study of post-analysis software for immune sequencing data. Notes on the study in general: Five or six TRBV segments, TRBV5-6, TRBV5-1 and TRBV20-1 among them, were found more frequent in patients than controls.

These receptors' targets are unknown. Built from TCR beta cDNA, the libraries had unique molecular identifiers in them. TCRdb re-called the PCR reads through MiXCR, storing one row per CDR3 protein. In the table there are 740,000 or so distinct CDR3 sequences, approximately 57% of which are singletons. The specimen sequenced was blood. The receptors shown here come from a girl aged 10 to 17 with multiple sclerosis.

The CDR3 region has the DNA TGTGCCAGCAGCTCGGGACCTAAATCCTACGAGCAGTACTTC. It specifies CASSSGPKSYEQYF. V is TRBV11-2 and J is TRBJ2-7; D is perhaps TRBD1 or TRBD2 (5 bases each). From germline, CDR1 is SGHAT and CDR2 FQNNGV. The V end was cut by 4 bases, the J end by 1 base, with 11 bases between. This CDR3 region has 14 residues.

This clonotype was counted once. The genes are TRBV10-3 and TRBJ2-7; TRBD2 matches 9 bases. The J call could be wrong; TRBJ2-4 is a better fit for the DNA end. Germline lookup yields CDR1 ENHRY and CDR2 SYGVKD. This CDR3 region has 17 residues. CDR3 DNA: TGTGCCATCAGTGAGTCGGGGGGACTAGCATATAAAAACATTCAGTACTTC. Translating it yields CAISESGGLAYKNIQYF.

In this sample, this clonotype turned up a few times. A read error may account for a junction end that differs from germline. The V and J genes are TRBV7-7 and TRBJ2-3; 15 bases match TRBD2. CDR1 and CDR2 (germline): SSHAT, FNYEAQ (reference sequence). CDR3 size: 16 residues. The CDR3 spells CASSPGLAGGGDTQYF. CDR3 DNA sequence: TGTGCTAGCAGCCCTGGACTAGCGGGAGGGGGAGATACGCAGTATTTT.

V and J are TRBV15 and TRBJ2-4; D remains ambiguous. This CDR3 region has 16 residues. V lost 2 bases, J lost 0 bases, and 11 bases lay in between. The germline CDR1 and CDR2 sequences are LNHNV and YYDKDF (reference sequence). CDR3 in DNA: TGTGCCACCAGCAGACACAAACGACTAGCCAAAAACATTCAGTACTTC. Translating gives CATSRHKRLAKNIQYF.

The chain combines TRBV7-9 with TRBJ2-2; D possibly corresponds to TRBD2 (6 bases). V was shortened by 3 bases and J by 1 base, with 15 bases between the two germline ends. This CDR3 has 17 residues. CDR1 and CDR2 from the germline V gene are SEHNR and FQNEAQ (reference sequence). The CDR3 here is CASSLTPLALNTGELFF. CDR3 DNA: TGTGCCAGCAGCTTGACCCCCCTAGCGTTGAACACCGGGGAGCTGTTTTTT.

The chain employs TRBV7-3 and TRBJ2-3; TRBD2 agrees at 8 bases. The CDR3 runs 16 residues. The V gene end was trimmed by 5 bases and the J gene end by 3 bases; junction bases not matched to a gene: 10. CDR1 and CDR2 from the germline V gene are SGHTA and FQGTGA. CDR3 DNA: TGTGCCAGCAGCCTCTTCCGGGGGGGCGTGACAGATACGCAGTATTTT. Protein: CASSLFRGGVTDTQYF. Variable domain in full (rest from reference TRBV7-3 and TRBJ2-3): GAGVSQTPSNKVTEKGKYVELRCDPISGHTALYWYRQSLGQGPEFLIYFQGTGAADDSGLPNDRFFAVRPEGSVSTLKIQRTERGDSAVYLCASSLFRGGVTDTQYFGPGTRLTVL.

The rearrangement uses TRBV7-6 and TRBJ2-3, with D tentatively TRBD1 (5 bases). Germline CDR1 and CDR2: SGHVS and FNYEAQ. The CDR3 spans 17 residues. V lost 2 bases, J lost 5 bases, and 20 bases lay in between. CDR3 amino acids: CASSLNQGMNYVDTQYF. CDR3 nucleotides: TGTGCCAGCAGCTTAAATCAGGGAATGAATTATGTAGATACGCAGTATTTT. The whole variable domain, filled in from reference TRBV7-6 and TRBJ2-3, reads GAGVSQSPRYKVTKRGQDVALRCDPISGHVSLYWYRQALGQGPEFLTYFNYEAQQDKSGLPNDRFSAERPEGSISTLTIQRTEQRDSAMYRCASSLNQGMNYVDTQYFGPGTRLTVL.

This clonotype was detected only a few times. CDR3 sequence: CASSYSTLASGYLNEQFF. The CDR3 nucleotides read TGTGCCAGCAGTTACTCGACACTGGCTAGCGGGTACCTCAATGAGCAGTTCTTC. The chain joins TRBV6-5 to TRBJ2-1; 8 nucleotides agree with TRBD2. The V and J ends lost 0 bases and 6 bases, in that order; junction bases with no gene match: 13. From germline, CDR1 is MNHEY and CDR2 SVGAGI. This CDR3 is 18 amino acids long.

V gene TRBV7-8 combines with J gene TRBJ2-5, with a possible D match to TRBD2 (5 bases). TRBJ2-7 matches the DNA end more closely, so the J call is doubtful. This CDR3 region has 13 residues. Looked up from germline, CDR1 is SGHVS and CDR2 is FQNEAQ. The CDR3: CASSLATGDEQYF. For the CDR3, the DNA is TGTGCCAGCAGCTTAGCGACCGGGGACGAGCAGTACTTC.

The J gene is TRBJ2-3, the V gene TRBV4-1, with D possibly matching TRBD1 (5 bases). The CDR3 length is 13 residues. In germline, CDR1 is MGHRA, CDR2 YSYEKL. With 4 bases removed from V and 6 bases from J, the gap between germline ends came to 11 bases. CDR3 loop: CASSLAQVDTQYF. The DNA for the CDR3 is TGCGCCAGCAGCCTTGCACAGGTTGATACGCAGTATTTT.

This rearrangement joins TRBV6-2 or TRBV6-3 to TRBJ2-2; D is perhaps TRBD2 (5 bases). The CDR3 totals 14 residues. From germline, CDR1 is MNHEY and CDR2 SVGEGT. Trimming removed 8 bases from V and 6 bases from J, with 16 bases in between. The CDR3 loop reads CASGSVQESGELFF. Here the CDR3 DNA reads TGTGCCAGCGGTAGCGTTCAGGAATCCGGGGAGCTGTTTTTT.

The genes are TRBV6-1 and TRBJ2-7; TRBD1 aligns across 10 bases. This CDR3 contains 15 residues. J lost 2 bases, V lost 6 bases, and 7 bases had no gene match. Germline V gives CDR1 MNHNS, CDR2 SASEGT. CDR3: CASRARDRGTYEQYF. CDR3 nucleotides: TGTGCCAGCAGGGCCCGGGACAGGGGCACCTACGAGCAGTACTTC.

CDR3 nucleotide sequence: TGCGCCAGCAGCTTGGATGGGGCCCCCCACGATACGCAGTATTTT. Translated, it gives CASSLDGAPHDTQYF. V and J are TRBV5-1 and TRBJ2-3, with a tentative D call TRBD1 (5 bases). The CDR3 consists of 15 residues. Germline V gene sequence: CDR1 SGHRS, CDR2 YFSETQ. The ends were cut back, 0 bases at V and 6 bases at J, with 14 bases in the middle.

This clonotype is a singleton in its sample. This sequence joins TRBV24-1 and TRBJ2-2; D is unresolved. Germline CDR1 and CDR2: KGHDR and SFDVKD. V lost 3 bases and J 2 bases, leaving 3 bases between the germline ends. CDR3 length: 13 residues. In DNA form, the CDR3 reads TGTGCCACCAGTGATGTCAACACCGGGGAGCTGTTTTTT. Encoded protein: CATSDVNTGELFF.

This clonotype has more than one count but fewer than ten. This CDR3 reads CASSELAGRGETQYF. In nucleotides, the CDR3 is TGCGCCAGCAGCGAACTAGCGGGAAGGGGAGAGACCCAGTACTTC. The gene calls are TRBV5-1 and TRBJ2-4; TRBD2 matches at 10 bases. The assigned J gene may be wrong: the sequence end matches TRBJ2-5 better. The CDR3 has 15 amino acids. Germline lookup yields CDR1 SGHRS and CDR2 YFSETQ.

The chain recombines TRBV9 with TRBJ2-7; possibly TRBD1 for D (5 bases). Germline V gene sequence: CDR1 SGDLS, CDR2 YYNGEE. The ends were cut back, 2 bases at V and 2 bases at J, with 17 bases in the middle. The CDR3 extends over 16 amino acids. The CDR3 is CASSVDPLTATYEQYF. As DNA, the CDR3 is TGTGCCAGCAGCGTCGATCCATTGACAGCCACCTACGAGCAGTACTTC.

The rearrangement joins TRBV6-1 to TRBJ2-4; D gene ambiguous. This CDR3 has 12 amino acids. Per germline, CDR1 MNHNS and CDR2 SASEGT. Deletions cut 1 base from V and 13 bases from J, with 11 bases between. The CDR3 sequence is CASSEVRGGQYF. The CDR3 region has the DNA TGTGCCAGCAGTGAAGTCCGCGGTGGGCAGTACTTC.

The V and J genes are TRBV5-5 and TRBJ1-1; no reliable D call. The CDR3 is made up of 13 amino acids. The germline V gene encodes CDR1 SGHKS and CDR2 YYEKEE (reference sequence). V shed 2 bases and J shed 5 bases, with 10 bases lying between them. CDR3 region: CASSLSSRTEAFF. CDR3 nucleotides: TGTGCCAGCAGCTTAAGCAGTCGGACTGAAGCTTTCTTT.

The sample holds one count of this clonotype. The V gene is TRBV5-1, the J gene TRBJ1-1, with D hard to call. Germline lookup yields CDR1 SGHRS and CDR2 YFSETQ. With 8 bases removed from V and 1 base from J, the gap between germline ends came to 15 bases. The CDR3 has 14 residues. The DNA of the CDR3 is TGCGCCAGTAGGCGACTTACAGAGAACACTGAAGCTTTCTTT. This translates into CASRRLTENTEAFF.

This clonotype was observed a few times. This chain uses TRBV14 with TRBJ2-1, with TRBD2 identical over 9 bases. V lost 0 bases, J lost 0 bases, and 0 bases stayed unmatched. CDR1 is SGHDN, CDR2 FVKESK, per germline. The CDR3 totals 16 residues. CDR3 coding DNA: TGTGCCAGCAGCCAAGATAGCGGGAGCTCCTACAATGAGCAGTTCTTC. This encodes CASSQDSGSSYNEQFF.

The table lists this clonotype with a few counts. The J gene is TRBJ2-7, the V gene TRBV10-2; D not resolved. Trimming took off 7 bases at V and 2 bases at J, with 15 bases between the two ends. Germline loops: CDR1 WSHSY, CDR2 SAAADI. CDR3 size: 14 residues. Here the CDR3 DNA reads TGCGCCAGCACCCAACGGCGGCCGACCTACGAGCAGTACTTC. Translated: CASTQRRPTYEQYF.

The chain combines TRBV5-1 with TRBJ2-4, with 7 positions matching TRBD1. The J call may be incorrect, as the DNA end agrees better with TRBJ2-7. The CDR3 is 14 residues long. Per the germline V gene, CDR1 is SGHRS and CDR2 is YFSETQ. CDR3 in DNA: TGCGCCAGCAGCTTGGGACAGGGTTGGAGCGAGCAGTACTTC. Its protein product is CASSLGQGWSEQYF.

This chain connects TRBV5-1 to TRBJ2-5; 10 bases agree with TRBD1. The V gene's germline CDR1 is SGHRS and CDR2 YFSETQ. CDR3 length: 17 amino acids. J was trimmed by 4 bases and V by 0 bases; bases with no gene match: 9. CDR3 sequence reads: CASSLAGGQGFGETQYF. Here the CDR3 DNA reads TGCGCCAGCAGCTTGGCCGGGGGACAGGGGTTCGGAGAGACCCAGTACTTC.

The V gene is TRBV10-3, the J gene TRBJ2-7; 7 bases fit TRBD1. The CDR3 has 13 residues. In germline, CDR1 is ENHRY, CDR2 SYGVKD. Unmatched junction bases numbered 8, after V lost 8 bases and J lost 4 bases. The CDR3 DNA reads as TGTGCCATCGGAACCCGACAGGGTTACGAGCAGTACTTC. This encodes CAIGTRQGYEQYF.

The table lists this clonotype with a few counts. The rearrangement uses TRBV25-1 and TRBJ2-5; TRBD1 agrees at 8 bases. This CDR3 region has 16 residues. The V and J ends lost 7 bases and 5 bases, in that order; junction bases with no gene match: 15. CDR1 and CDR2 (germline): MGHDK, SYGVNS. Here the CDR3 reads CASTRKPSGGMETQYF. In DNA form, the CDR3 reads TGTGCCAGCACCCGAAAACCATCAGGGGGCATGGAGACCCAGTACTTC.

The sample holds a few counts of this clonotype. The chain links TRBV6-5 to TRBJ1-2; D unclear. Germline values: CDR1 MNHEY, CDR2 SVGAGI. The CDR3 is 13 residues long. Trimming left V 4 bases short and J 8 bases short, with 14 bases between. CDR3 region: CASSFQSGVGYTF. The CDR3 region has the DNA TGTGCCAGCAGTTTTCAATCCGGGGTAGGCTACACCTTC.

For this clonotype: Compared with germline, one end of the junction differs, possibly owing to a read error. The chain combines TRBV7-8 with TRBJ2-1; D possibly corresponds to TRBD2 (6 bases). Per the germline V gene, CDR1 is SGHVS and CDR2 is FQNEAQ. There are 13 residues in the CDR3. This CDR3 is CASSSSAGNERFF. The DNA of the CDR3 is TGTGCCAGCAGCTCGTCCGCGGGGAATGAGCGGTTCTTC.

The V and J genes are TRBV12-3 or TRBV12-4 and TRBJ2-1, with D perhaps matching TRBD2 (5 bases). Trimming pared 3 bases from V and 7 bases from J, leaving 16 bases between. The CDR3 loop spans 15 amino acids. DNA for the CDR3: TGTGCCAGCAGTTTCCCACCAACTATAGCGAATGAGCAGTTCTTC. Translated, it gives CASSFPPTIANEQFF.

The chain uses TRBV9 and TRBJ1-2; a weak D match, TRBD1 (5 bases). Trimming cost V 3 bases and J 4 bases, with 10 bases left between them. CDR1 and CDR2 from the germline V gene are SGDLS and YYNGEE. The CDR3 is 13 amino acids. The CDR3 bases are TGTGCCAGCAGCGCGGCCCAGGGCTATGGCTACACCTTC. Protein product: CASSAAQGYGYTF.

This clonotype has just a few counts. The chain joins TRBV20-1 to TRBJ2-1; the match to TRBD2 covers 8 bases. The V gene's germline CDR1 is DFQATT and CDR2 SNEGSKA (reference sequence). J lost 6 bases, V lost 6 bases, and 10 bases had no gene match. This CDR3 is 14 amino acids long. The CDR3 reads CSAFGAGVGNEQFF. The CDR3, as DNA: TGCAGTGCCTTTGGAGCGGGAGTGGGCAATGAGCAGTTCTTC.

The chain recombines TRBV6-1 with TRBJ2-1; TRBD2 matches 16 bases. CDR1 is MNHNS and CDR2 is SASEGT in the germline V gene. Losses at the gene ends were 5 bases for V and 9 bases for J; bases not matched to a gene: 13. This CDR3 has 18 amino acids. DNA for the CDR3: TGTGCCAGCAGTCCGGGACTAGCGGGAGGGCCCTCCCTGGGTGAGCAGTTCTTC. This gives the protein CASSPGLAGGPSLGEQFF.

This clonotype was detected only a few times. V usage is TRBV6-5 and J usage is TRBJ2-5; D remains unclear. The CDR3 is made up of 12 amino acids. Germline V gives CDR1 MNHEY, CDR2 SVGAGI. Trimming left V 2 bases short and J 6 bases short, with 7 bases between. Here the CDR3 reads CASSYARKTQYF. CDR3 coding DNA: TGTGCCAGCAGTTACGCGCGGAAGACCCAGTACTTC.